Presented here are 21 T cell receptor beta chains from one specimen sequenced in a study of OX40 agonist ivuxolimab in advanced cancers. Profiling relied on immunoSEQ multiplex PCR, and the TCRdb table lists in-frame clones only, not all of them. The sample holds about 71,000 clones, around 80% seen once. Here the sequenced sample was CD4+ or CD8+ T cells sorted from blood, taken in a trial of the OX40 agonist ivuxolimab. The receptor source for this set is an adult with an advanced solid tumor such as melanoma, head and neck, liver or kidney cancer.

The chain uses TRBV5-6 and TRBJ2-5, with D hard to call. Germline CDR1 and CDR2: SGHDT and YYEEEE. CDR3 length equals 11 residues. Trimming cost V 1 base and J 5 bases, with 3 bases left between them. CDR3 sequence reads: CASSLLETQYF. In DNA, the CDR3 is TGTGCCAGCAGCTTGTTGGAGACCCAGTACTTC.

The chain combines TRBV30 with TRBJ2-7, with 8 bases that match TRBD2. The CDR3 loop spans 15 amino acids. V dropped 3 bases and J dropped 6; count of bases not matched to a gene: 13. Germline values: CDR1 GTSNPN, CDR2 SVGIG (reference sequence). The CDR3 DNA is TGTGCCTGGAGGCTTCCTAGCGGGTCCCCCGTCGAGCAGTACTTC. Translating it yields CAWRLPSGSPVEQYF.

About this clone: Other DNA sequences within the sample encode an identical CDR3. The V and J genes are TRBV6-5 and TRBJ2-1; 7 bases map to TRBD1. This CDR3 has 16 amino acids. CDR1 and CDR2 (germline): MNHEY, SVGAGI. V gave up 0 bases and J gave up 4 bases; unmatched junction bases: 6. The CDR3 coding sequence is TGTGCCAGCAGTTACTCGGGACAGAGACCTTACAATGAGCAGTTCTTC. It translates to CASSYSGQRPYNEQFF.

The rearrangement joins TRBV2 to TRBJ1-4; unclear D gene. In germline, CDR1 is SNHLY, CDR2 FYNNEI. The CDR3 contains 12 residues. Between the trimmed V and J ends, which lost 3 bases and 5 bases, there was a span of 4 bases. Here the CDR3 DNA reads TGTGCCAGCAGTGACCGGAATGAAAAACTGTTTTTT. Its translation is CASSDRNEKLFF. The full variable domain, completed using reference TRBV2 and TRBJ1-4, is EPEVTQTPSHQVTQMGQEVILRCVPISNHLYFYWYRQILGQKVEFLVSFYNNEISEKSEIFDDQFSVERPDGSNFTLKIRSTKLEDSAMYFCASSDRNEKLFFGSGTQLSVL.

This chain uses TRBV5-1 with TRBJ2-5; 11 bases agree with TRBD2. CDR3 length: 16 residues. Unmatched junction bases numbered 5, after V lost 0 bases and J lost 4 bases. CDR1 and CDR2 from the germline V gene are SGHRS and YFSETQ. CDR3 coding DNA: TGCGCCAGCAGCTTGGTGGTAGCGGGGGGGCCAGAGACCCAGTACTTC. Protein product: CASSLVVAGGPETQYF.

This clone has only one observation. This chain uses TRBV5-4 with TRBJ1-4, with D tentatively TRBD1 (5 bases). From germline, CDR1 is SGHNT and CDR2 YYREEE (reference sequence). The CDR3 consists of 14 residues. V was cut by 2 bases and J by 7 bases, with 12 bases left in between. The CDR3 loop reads CASSFSGGSEKLFF. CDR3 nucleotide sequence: TGTGCCAGCAGCTTTTCCGGGGGTTCTGAAAAACTGTTTTTT.

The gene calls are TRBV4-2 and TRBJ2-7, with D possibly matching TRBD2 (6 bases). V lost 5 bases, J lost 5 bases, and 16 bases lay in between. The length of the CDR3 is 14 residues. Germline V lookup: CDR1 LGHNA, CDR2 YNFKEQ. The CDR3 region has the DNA TGTGCCAGCAGCAGGGGAGGCCCCATTGACGAGCAGTACTTC. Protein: CASSRGGPIDEQYF.

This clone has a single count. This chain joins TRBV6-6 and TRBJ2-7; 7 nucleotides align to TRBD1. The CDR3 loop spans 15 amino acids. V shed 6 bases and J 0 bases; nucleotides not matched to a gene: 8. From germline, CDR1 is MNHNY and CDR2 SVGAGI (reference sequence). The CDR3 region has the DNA TGTGCCAGCAGCCCTAACCGGGACAGCTCCTACGAGCAGTACTTC. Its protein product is CASSPNRDSSYEQYF.

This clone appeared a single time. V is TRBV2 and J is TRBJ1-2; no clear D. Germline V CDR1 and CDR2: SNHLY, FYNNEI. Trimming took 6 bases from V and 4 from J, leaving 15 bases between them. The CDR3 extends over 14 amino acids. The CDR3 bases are TGTGCCAGCAGGCCCGCGGAACTTGGCTATGGCTACACCTTC. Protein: CASRPAELGYGYTF. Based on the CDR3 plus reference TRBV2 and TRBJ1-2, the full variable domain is EPEVTQTPSHQVTQMGQEVILRCVPISNHLYFYWYRQILGQKVEFLVSFYNNEISEKSEIFDDQFSVERPDGSNFTLKIRSTKLEDSAMYFCASRPAELGYGYTFGSGTRLTVV.

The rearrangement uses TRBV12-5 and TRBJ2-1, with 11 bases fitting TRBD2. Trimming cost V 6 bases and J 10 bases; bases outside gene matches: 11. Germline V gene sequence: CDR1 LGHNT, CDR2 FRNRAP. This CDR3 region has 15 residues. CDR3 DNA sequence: TGTGCTAGTGGCCCCGACACTAGCGGGGGCAGCGAGCAGTTCTTC. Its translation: CASGPDTSGGSEQFF.

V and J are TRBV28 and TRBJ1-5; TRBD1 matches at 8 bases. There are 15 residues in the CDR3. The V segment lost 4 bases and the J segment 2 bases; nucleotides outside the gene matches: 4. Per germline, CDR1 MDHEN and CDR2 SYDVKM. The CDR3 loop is CASSWTGTGNQPQHF. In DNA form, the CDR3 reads TGTGCCAGCAGTTGGACAGGGACTGGCAATCAGCCCCAGCATTTT. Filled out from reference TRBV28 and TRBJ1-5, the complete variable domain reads DVKVTQSSRYLVKRTGEKVFLECVQDMDHENMFWYRQDPGLGLRLIYFSYDVKMKEKGDIPEGYSVSREKKERFSLILESASTNQTSMYLCASSWTGTGNQPQHFGDGTRLSIL.

This CDR3 reads CASRVSLGQWVGYTF. CDR3 coding DNA: TGTGCCAGCAGGGTCTCCCTGGGACAATGGGTAGGCTACACCTTC. The chain carries TRBV6-1 and TRBJ1-2; tentative D call: TRBD1 (6 bases). CDR3 size: 15 residues. CDR1 and CDR2 (germline): MNHNS, SASEGT. V dropped 6 bases and J dropped 8 bases, with 22 bases sitting between them.

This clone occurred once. The CDR3 sequence is CASSPRTDSLHSYEQYF. As DNA, the CDR3 is TGTGCCAGCAGCCCGAGGACTGACAGCCTACACTCCTACGAGCAGTACTTC. This chain links TRBV21-1 with TRBJ2-5. Gene TRBJ2-7 matches the end of the DNA better, so the J call may be wrong. TRBV21-1 is a pseudogene locus. This CDR3 has 17 amino acids.

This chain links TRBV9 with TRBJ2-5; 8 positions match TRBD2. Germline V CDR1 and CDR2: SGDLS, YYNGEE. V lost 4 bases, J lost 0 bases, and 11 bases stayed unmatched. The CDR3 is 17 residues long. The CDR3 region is CASSSGGVAGNQETQYF. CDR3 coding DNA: TGTGCCAGCAGCTCCGGGGGGGTAGCGGGGAACCAAGAGACCCAGTACTTC.

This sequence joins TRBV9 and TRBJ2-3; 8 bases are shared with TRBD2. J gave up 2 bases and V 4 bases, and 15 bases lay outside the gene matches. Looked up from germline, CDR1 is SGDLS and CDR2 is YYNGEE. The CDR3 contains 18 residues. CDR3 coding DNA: TGTGCCAGCAGCCCTAGAGCGGGGGCTATGAGGGCCACAGATACGCAGTATTTT. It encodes CASSPRAGAMRATDTQYF.

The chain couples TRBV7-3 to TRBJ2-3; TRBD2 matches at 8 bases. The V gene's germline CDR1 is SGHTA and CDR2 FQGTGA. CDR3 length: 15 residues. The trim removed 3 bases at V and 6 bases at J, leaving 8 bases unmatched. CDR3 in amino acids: CASSFRAGASDTQYF. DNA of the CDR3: TGTGCCAGCAGCTTCCGAGCGGGAGCATCTGATACGCAGTATTTT.

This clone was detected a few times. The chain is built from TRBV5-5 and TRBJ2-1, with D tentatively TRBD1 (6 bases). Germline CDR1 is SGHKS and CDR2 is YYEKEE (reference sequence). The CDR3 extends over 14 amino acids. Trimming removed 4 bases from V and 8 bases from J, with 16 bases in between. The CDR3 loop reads CASSPSRDTDEQFF. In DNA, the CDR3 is TGTGCCAGCAGCCCATCCCGGGACACCGATGAGCAGTTCTTC.

DNA for the CDR3: TGTGCCAGCAGCGTAGCTGTTGACGGAAACACCATATATTTT. Residues: CASSVAVDGNTIYF. V is TRBV9 and J is TRBJ1-3; no clear D gene. Germline lookup yields CDR1 SGDLS and CDR2 YYNGEE. The length of the CDR3 is 14 residues. V was cut by 0 bases and J by 4 bases, with 8 bases left in between.

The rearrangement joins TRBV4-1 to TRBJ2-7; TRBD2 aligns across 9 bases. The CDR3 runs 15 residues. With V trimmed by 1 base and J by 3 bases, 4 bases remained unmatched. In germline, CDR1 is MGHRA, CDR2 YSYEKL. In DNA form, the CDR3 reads TGCGCCAGCAGCCAAGCCCCTAGCGGGATCTACGAGCAGTACTTC. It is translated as CASSQAPSGIYEQYF.

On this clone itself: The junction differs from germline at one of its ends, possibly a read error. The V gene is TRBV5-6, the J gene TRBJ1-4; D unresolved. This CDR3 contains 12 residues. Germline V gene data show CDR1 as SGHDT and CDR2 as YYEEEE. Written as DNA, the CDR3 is TGTGCCAGCAGCCTCCGGACGGCAAATTGTATTTTT. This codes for CASSLRTANCIF.

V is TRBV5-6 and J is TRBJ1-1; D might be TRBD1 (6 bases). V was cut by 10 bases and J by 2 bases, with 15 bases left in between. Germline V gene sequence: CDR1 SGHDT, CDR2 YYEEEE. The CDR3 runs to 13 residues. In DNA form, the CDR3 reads TGTGCCTCCCGAAGGGGGACTAACACTGAAGCTTTCTTT. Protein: CASRRGTNTEAFF.